The clone carrying this TCR beta chain has a single count. What it recognizes is unknown. This record comes from a study of T cells in Graves' hyperthyroidism and ophthalmopathy. Findings and limits, study-wide: Most thyroid clonotypes that were expanded above 0.001 also turned up in blood. Progression to ophthalmopathy was predicted a median of 6.5 months early.

Reasons for excluding patients were uncontrolled infection, other autoimmune disease, pregnancy or lactation. TCR beta CDR3 region amplification was performed from RNA transcripts. TCR CDR3 underwent first-round RT-PCR with the HTBI primer set. One entry per CDR3 protein results from TCRdb running MiXCR on the multiplex PCR reads. The data contain around 700,000 distinct CDR3 sequences, approximately 36% of them singletons. CDR3 length: 13 amino acids. CDR1 is LNHDA and CDR2 is SQIVND in the germline V gene (reference sequence). The V and J ends lost 5 bases and 6 bases respectively, with 12 bases between them.

The sequence was obtained from a woman between 40 and 50 years old with Graves' hyperthyroidism. The specimen sequenced was blood. The rearrangement links TRBV19 to TRBJ2-3; tentatively, D is TRBD2 (6 bases). CDR3 in DNA: TGTGCCAGTAGTTTGCTAGCGCGCGATACGCAGTATTTT. It encodes CASSLLARDTQYF.